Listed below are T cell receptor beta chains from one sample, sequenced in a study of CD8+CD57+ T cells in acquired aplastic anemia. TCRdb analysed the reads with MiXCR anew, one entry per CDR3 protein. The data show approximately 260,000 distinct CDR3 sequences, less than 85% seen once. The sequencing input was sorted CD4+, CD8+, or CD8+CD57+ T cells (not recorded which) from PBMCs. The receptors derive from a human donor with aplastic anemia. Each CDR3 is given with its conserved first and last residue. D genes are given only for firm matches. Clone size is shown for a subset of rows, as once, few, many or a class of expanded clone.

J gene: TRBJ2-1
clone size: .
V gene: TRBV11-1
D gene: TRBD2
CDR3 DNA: TGTGCCAGCAGCTTTACTAGCGCAATCAATGAGCAGTTCTTC
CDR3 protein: CASSFTSAINEQFF

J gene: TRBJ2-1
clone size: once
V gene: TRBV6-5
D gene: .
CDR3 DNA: TGTGCCAGCAGTTACGTGCGGGGCGGAAACGGTCAGGATGAGCAGTTCTTC
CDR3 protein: CASSYVRGGNGQDEQFF

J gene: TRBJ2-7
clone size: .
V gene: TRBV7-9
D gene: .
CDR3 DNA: TGTGCCAGCAGCTTGCAAAGGCTGGGGTACGAGCAGTACTTC
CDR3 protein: CASSLQRLGYEQYF

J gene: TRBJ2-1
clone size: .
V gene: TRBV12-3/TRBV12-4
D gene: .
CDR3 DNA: TGTGCCAGCAGTTCTTGGGGGAATGAGCAGTTCTTC
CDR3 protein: CASSSWGNEQFF

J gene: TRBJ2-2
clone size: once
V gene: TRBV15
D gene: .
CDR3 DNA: TGCGCCAGCAGCTTTGCGGAGCACACCGGGGAGCTGTTTTTT
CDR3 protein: CASSFAEHTGELFF

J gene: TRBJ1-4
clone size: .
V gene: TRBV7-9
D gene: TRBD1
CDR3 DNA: TGTGCCAGCAGCTTAGCGGGACAGGGAGGTAATGAAAAACTGTTTTTT
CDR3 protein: CASSLAGQGGNEKLFF

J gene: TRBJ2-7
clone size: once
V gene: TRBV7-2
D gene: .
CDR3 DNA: TGTGCCAGCAGCCTGCAAAGAAGCGGCTACAGCGATGAGTTC
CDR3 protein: CASSLQRSGYSDEF

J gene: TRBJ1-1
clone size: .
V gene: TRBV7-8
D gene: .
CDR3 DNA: TGTGCCAGCAGCTTAGAGCGAAGTGGCGACACTCAAGCTTTCTTT
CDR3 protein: CASSLERSGDTQAFF

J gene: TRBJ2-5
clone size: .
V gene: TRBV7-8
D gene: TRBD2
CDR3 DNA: TGTGCCAGCAGCCTACCTAGCGGGGACGCCAGCAATGAGACCCAGTACTTC
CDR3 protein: CASSLPSGDASNETQYF

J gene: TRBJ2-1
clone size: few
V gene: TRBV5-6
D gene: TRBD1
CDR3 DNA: TGTGCCAGTAGTATAGGGGGCGGAGCCTACAATGAGCAGTTCTTC
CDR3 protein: CASSIGGGAYNEQFF

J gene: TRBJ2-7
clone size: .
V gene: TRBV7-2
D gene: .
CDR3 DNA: TGTGCCAGCAGCTTAGTCGGGGCGAGTTACTACGAGCAGTACTTC
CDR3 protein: CASSLVGASYYEQYF

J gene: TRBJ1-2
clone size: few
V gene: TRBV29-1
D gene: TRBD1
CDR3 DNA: TGCAGCGCATGGGGGGACAGCTATGGCTACACCTTC
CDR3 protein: CSAWGDSYGYTF

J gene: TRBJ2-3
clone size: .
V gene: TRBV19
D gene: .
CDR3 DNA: TGTGCCAGCCGACAGTTTACCACAGATACGCAGTATTTT
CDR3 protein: CASRQFTTDTQYF

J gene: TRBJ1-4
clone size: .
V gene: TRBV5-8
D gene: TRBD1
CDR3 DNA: TGTGCCAGCAGCTGGGACAGAAGAAATGAAAAACTGTTTTTT
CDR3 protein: CASSWDRRNEKLFF

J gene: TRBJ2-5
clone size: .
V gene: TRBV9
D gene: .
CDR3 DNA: .
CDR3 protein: CASGDPGNIQYFETQYF

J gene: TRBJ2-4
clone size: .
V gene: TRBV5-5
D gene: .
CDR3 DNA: TGTGCCAGCAGCTTCGGGACACCCACTCAGTACTTC
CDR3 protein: CASSFGTPTQYF

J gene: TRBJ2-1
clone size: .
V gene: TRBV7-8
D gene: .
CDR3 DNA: TGTGCCAGCAGCCCGCGGTGGAGCTCCTACAATGAGCAGTTCTTC
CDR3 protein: CASSPRWSSYNEQFF